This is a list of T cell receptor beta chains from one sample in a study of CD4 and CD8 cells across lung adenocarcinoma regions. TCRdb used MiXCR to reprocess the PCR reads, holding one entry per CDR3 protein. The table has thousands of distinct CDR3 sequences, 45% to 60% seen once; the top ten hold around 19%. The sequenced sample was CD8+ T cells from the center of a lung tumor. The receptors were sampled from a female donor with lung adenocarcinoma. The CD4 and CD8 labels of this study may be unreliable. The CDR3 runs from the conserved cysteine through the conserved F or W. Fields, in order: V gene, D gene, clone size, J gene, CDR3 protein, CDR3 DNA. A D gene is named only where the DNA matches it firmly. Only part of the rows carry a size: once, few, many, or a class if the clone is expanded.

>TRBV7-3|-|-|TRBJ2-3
CASSPGVGRLVGTDTQYF
TGTGCCAGCAGCCCGGGAGTAGGGAGGCTGGTAGGCACAGATACGCAGTATTTT
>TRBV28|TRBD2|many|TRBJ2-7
CASSSLAGGGYEQYF
TGTGCCAGCAGTTCTCTAGCGGGAGGAGGCTACGAGCAGTACTTC
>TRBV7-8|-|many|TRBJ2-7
CASSLRYEQYF
TGTGCCAGCAGCCTGCGATACGAGCAGTACTTC
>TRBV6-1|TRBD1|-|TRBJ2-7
CASSKDRGAYEQYF
TGTGCCAGCAGTAAGGACAGGGGGGCCTACGAGCAGTACTTC
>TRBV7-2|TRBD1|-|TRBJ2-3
CASSWGWGTGRRTDTQYF
TGTGCCAGCAGTTGGGGCTGGGGGACAGGTCGACGCACAGATACGCAGTATTTT
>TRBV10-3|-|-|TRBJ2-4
CAGHGGRAQNTQYF
TGTGCGGGGCACGGGGGACGTGCCCAAAACACTCAGTACTTC
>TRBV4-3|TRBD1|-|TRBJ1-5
CASSQEATGVGNQPQHF
TGCGCCAGCAGCCAAGAAGCGACAGGGGTGGGTAATCAGCCCCAGCATTTT
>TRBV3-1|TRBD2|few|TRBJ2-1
CASSRGLAGVKFF
TGTGCCAGCAGCCGGGGACTAGCGGGAGTTAAGTTCTTC
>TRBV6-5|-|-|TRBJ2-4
CASSYSGRCAKNMQYF
TGTGCCAGCAGTTACTCGGGCCGGTGTGCCAAAAACATGCAGTACTTT
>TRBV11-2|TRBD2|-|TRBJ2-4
CGSSLGRGAEDMQYF
TGTGGCAGCAGCTTGGGGCGGGGGGCCGAAGACATGCAGTACTTC
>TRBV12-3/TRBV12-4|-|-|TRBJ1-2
CASSLQGLYGYTF
TGTGCCAGCAGTTTACAGGGCCTCTATGGCTACACCTTC
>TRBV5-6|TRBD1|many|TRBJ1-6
CASTQYRGRSPLHF
TGTGCCAGCACCCAGTACAGGGGACGCTCACCCCTCCACTTT
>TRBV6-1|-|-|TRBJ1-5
CASSDSGNNQPQHF
TGTGCCAGCAGCGACAGCGGTAACAATCAGCCCCAGCATTTT
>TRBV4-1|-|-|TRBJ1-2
CASSQGGGRSNYGYTF
TGCGCCAGCAGCCAAGGGGGAGGACGGTCTAACTATGGCTACACCTTC
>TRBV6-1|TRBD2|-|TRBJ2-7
CASSQTSGSYEQYF
TGTGCCAGCAGCCAGACTAGCGGATCCTACGAGCAGTACTTC
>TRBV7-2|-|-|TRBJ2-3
CASSLYKDTQYF
TGTGCCAGCAGCTTATATAAAGATACGCAGTATTTC
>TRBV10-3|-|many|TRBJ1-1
CATTPGQRTEAFF
TGTGCCACCACACCGGGACAAAGGACTGAAGCTTTCTTT
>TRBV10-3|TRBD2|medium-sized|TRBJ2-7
CAIEVSSGSHNEQYF
TGTGCCATCGAAGTCTCTAGCGGGAGCCACAATGAGCAGTACTTC
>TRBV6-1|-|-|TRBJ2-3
CAAGTGGHGPETQYF
TGTGCCGCGGGGACCGGGGGCCACGGGCCAGAGACCCAGTATTTC
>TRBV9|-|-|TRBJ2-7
CASSSPTGYEQYF
TGTGCCAGCAGCTCCCCCACGGGCTACGAGCAGTACTTC
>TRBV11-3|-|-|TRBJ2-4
CASSPGQRDIQYF
TGTGCCAGCAGCCCCGGACAGCGAGACATTCAGTACTTC
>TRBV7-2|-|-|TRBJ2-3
CASSSETGCTGTLYF
TGTGCCAGCAGCTCCGAGACTGGGTGCACCGGGACGCTGTATTTT
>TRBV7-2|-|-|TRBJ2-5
CAGTVGGGPDTQYF
TGTGCGGGGACCGTGGGAGGTGGCCCAGATACCCAGTACTTC
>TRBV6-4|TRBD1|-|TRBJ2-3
CASSDTGDAEELYF
TGTGCCAGCAGTGACACAGGGGACGCAGAGGAGCTGTATTTT
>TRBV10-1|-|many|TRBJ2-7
CASQGSLSYEQYF
TGCGCCAGCCAGGGGAGTCTCTCCTACGAGCAGTACTTC
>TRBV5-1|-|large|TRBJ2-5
CASSPSLNRVPYQETQYF
TGCGCCAGCAGCCCCAGCCTAAACAGGGTTCCCTACCAAGAGACCCAGTACTTC
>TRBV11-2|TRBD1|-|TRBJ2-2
CASSLRGTGIEGELFF
TGTGCCAGCAGCTTACGCGGGACAGGGATTGAGGGGGAGCTGTTTTTT
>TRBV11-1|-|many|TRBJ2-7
CASRKLSATSYEQYF
TGTGCCAGCAGGAAGCTTAGCGCCACGTCCTACGAGCAGTACTTC
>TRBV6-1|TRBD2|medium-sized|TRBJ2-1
CASAEPSGGAREQFF
TGTGCCAGCGCCGAACCTAGCGGGGGGGCACGGGAGCAGTTCTTC
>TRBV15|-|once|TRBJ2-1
CATSSESAYNEQFF
TGTGCCACCAGCTCTGAAAGCGCTTACAATGAGCAGTTCTTC
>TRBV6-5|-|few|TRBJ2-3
CASSYGATSGTDTQYF
TGTGCCAGCAGTTACGGGGCGACGTCAGGGACAGATACGCAGTATTTT
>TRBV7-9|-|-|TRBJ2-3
CARGVAQDTQYF
TGTGCCAGGGGTGTGGCCCAAGATACGCAGTACTTT
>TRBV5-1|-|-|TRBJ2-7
CASSLQWDYEQYF
TGCGCCAGCAGCCTTCAGTGGGACTACGAGCAGTACTTC
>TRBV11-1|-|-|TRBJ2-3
CATRLWGPGEETQYF
TGTGCCACCAGGCTATGGGGTCCAGGCGAAGAGACCCAGTATTTT
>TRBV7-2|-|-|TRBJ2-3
CAGAGGRDTDTQYF
TGTGCGGGGGCTGGGGGGCGGGATACAGATACCCAGTATTTC
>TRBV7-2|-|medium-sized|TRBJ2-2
CASSLSKPGELFF
TGTGCCAGCAGCCTCTCAAAACCCGGGGAGCTGTTTTTT
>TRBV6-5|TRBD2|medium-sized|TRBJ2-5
CAGRGNIGETQYF
TGTGCAGGGCGGGGGAACATCGGCGAGACCCAGTACTTC
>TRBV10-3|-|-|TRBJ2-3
CASGTGAKNMQYF
TGTGCCTCGGGGACCGGGGCCAAAAATATGCAGTATTTT
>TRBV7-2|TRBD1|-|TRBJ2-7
CASSFLAGTVRGEQYF
TGTGCCAGCAGCTTCTTAGCCGGGACAGTTCGCGGTGAGCAGTACTTC
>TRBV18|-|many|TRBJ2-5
CASSPPSGMETQYF
TGTGCCAGCTCACCACCGTCCGGGATGGAGACCCAGTACTTC
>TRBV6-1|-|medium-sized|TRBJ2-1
CASSELGPHNEQFF
TGTGCCAGCAGTGAATTGGGGCCCCACAATGAGCAGTTCTTC
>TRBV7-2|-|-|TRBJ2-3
CASSLLGADSTDTQYF
TGTGCCAGCAGCTTATTGGGAGCGGATAGCACAGATACGCAGTATTTT
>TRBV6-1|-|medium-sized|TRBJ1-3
CASSEATSGSGNTIYF
TGTGCCAGCAGTGAAGCGACCTCGGGTAGTGGAAACACCATATATTTT
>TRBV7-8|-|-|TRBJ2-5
CASAGARGSDQETQYF
TGTGCCAGCGCCGGGGCCCGCGGCAGTGACCAAGAGACCCAGTACTTC
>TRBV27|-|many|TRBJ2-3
CASSLAITNTQYF
TGTGCCAGCAGTTTAGCGATAACCAATACGCAGTATTTT
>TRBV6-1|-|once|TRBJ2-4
CASPHPGRWRTDTQYF
TGTGCCAGCCCACACCCGGGGCGGTGGAGGACAGATACTCAGTACTTC
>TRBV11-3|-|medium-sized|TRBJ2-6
CASSPPPPGANVLTF
TGTGCCAGCAGCCCTCCCCCCCCTGGGGCCAACGTCCTGACTTTC
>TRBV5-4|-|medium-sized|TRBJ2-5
CASSLRENYNEQYF
TGTGCCAGCAGCCTCCGGGAGAACTACAATGAGCAGTACTTC
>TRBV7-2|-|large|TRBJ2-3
CASTFVGSTDTQYF
TGTGCCAGCACCTTCGTAGGTAGCACAGATACGCAGTATTTT
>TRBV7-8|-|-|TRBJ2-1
CASSLPGRNKQFF
TGTGCCAGCAGCTTACCGGGTAGAAATAAGCAGTTCTTT
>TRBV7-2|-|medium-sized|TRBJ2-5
CASNPGLGDRNEQYF
TGTGCCAGCAACCCCGGGCTAGGGGATAGGAATGAGCAGTACTTC
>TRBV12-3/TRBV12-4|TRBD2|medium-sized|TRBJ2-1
CASSLGLAGVQFF
TGTGCCAGCAGTTTAGGACTAGCGGGGGTTCAGTTCTTC